A selection of T cell receptor beta chains follows, all from one sample in a study of neurological immune-mediated disorders. From the 5' RACE reads, TCRdb called clonotypes with MiXCR, one entry per CDR3 protein. The profile covers roughly 74,000 distinct CDR3 sequences, with 5.2% appearing a single time and 6% to 9.5% taken by the ten largest. The specimen sequenced was PBMCs. These receptors were taken from a man aged 18 to 30 with multiple sclerosis. The CDR3 runs from the conserved cysteine through the conserved F or W. Each record gives: D gene, V gene, J gene, CDR3 protein. The D gene is left open where the match is weak.

>NA|TRBV12-3/TRBV12-4|TRBJ2-3
CASSYYRETDTQYF
>NA|TRBV20-1|TRBJ2-3
CSARGLVADTQYF
>NA|TRBV7-2|TRBJ2-7
CASGPDWTVAYEQYF
>TRBD1|TRBV5-1|TRBJ1-1
CASSVTGEEVTEAFF
>NA|TRBV10-1|TRBJ2-1
CASSESYVDEQFF
>NA|TRBV20-1|TRBJ2-2
CSAQGRGTGELFF
>NA|TRBV25-1|TRBJ2-1
CASSEYSLGEVGFF
>NA|TRBV14|TRBJ2-3
CASSQAPPDTQYF
>NA|TRBV18|TRBJ2-1
CASSPRQGGNEQFF
>NA|TRBV6-4|TRBJ2-1
CASSGSPEANEQFF
>TRBD2|TRBV7-2|TRBJ2-1
CASSPVKSGDYNEQFF
>NA|TRBV7-8|TRBJ1-3
CASSQTLGQGGGNTIYF
>NA|TRBV5-1|TRBJ2-2
CASSPKTDTGELFF
>NA|TRBV10-3|TRBJ1-2
CAISSPQTGSYGYTF
>NA|TRBV12-3/TRBV12-4|TRBJ2-7
CASSFEAGYEQYF
>NA|TRBV20-1|TRBJ1-5
CSARRRGGNQPQNF
>NA|TRBV7-2|TRBJ1-5
CASSFTVGVHQPQHF
>NA|TRBV5-1|TRBJ1-5
CASSLGPSNQPQHF
>NA|TRBV20-1|TRBJ1-5
CSATPRGLNQPQHF
>TRBD2|TRBV15|TRBJ2-7
CATSTSLKRGAYEQYF
>TRBD2|TRBV20-1|TRBJ2-1
CSARGYSGTSYNEQFF
>TRBD2|TRBV13|TRBJ2-3
CASSSHQGSSGEEADTQYF
>TRBD1|TRBV5-1|TRBJ1-1
CASSFSGTANTEAFF
>NA|TRBV5-1|TRBJ2-3
CASRTLVPGIPDPGTQYF
>NA|TRBV20-1|TRBJ2-1
CSARGTWDEQFF
>NA|TRBV7-2|TRBJ1-5
CASSLRAGRDQPQNF
>TRBD2|TRBV12-3/TRBV12-4|TRBJ2-7
CASSPSGGTSGRLPYQRYF
>NA|TRBV15|TRBJ2-2
CATSKGSLAANTGELFF
>NA|TRBV12-3/TRBV12-4|TRBJ2-3
CASSPNRDSQYF
>TRBD1|TRBV3-1|TRBJ2-7
CASSRIEGASIYEQYF
>TRBD1|TRBV5-1|TRBJ1-3
CASSSQGNGNTIYF
>NA|TRBV6-5|TRBJ1-2
CASSYSPRDYGYTF
>TRBD2|TRBV5-1|TRBJ2-3
CASSRGLAGRITDTQYF
>NA|TRBV5-6|TRBJ1-1
CASSLGAWGTEAFF
>NA|TRBV20-1|TRBJ1-1
CSRTPQGEDTEAFF
>TRBD2|TRBV5-1|TRBJ2-7
CASSLMTSGRGEQYF
>TRBD1|TRBV12-3/TRBV12-4|TRBJ1-2
CASSLIPTGQGVGYTF
>NA|TRBV20-1|TRBJ1-2
CSARAVGGWIGQKDGYTF
>NA|TRBV6-1|TRBJ1-1
CASRDWRILGAFF
>NA|TRBV7-3|TRBJ2-1
CASSPLTSSNEQFF
>NA|TRBV5-1|TRBJ1-2
CASSFGENYGYTF
>TRBD1|TRBV6-1|TRBJ1-6
CASSAEDRNSPLHF
>TRBD2|TRBV20-1|TRBJ2-1
CSARDGTSAYNEQFF
>NA|TRBV6-2/TRBV6-3|TRBJ1-5
CASRTPGNQPQHF
>NA|TRBV6-2/TRBV6-3|TRBJ2-7
CASSYSGLLSSYEQYF
>NA|TRBV12-3/TRBV12-4|TRBJ1-1
CASRIDTEAFF
>TRBD1|TRBV28|TRBJ1-6
CASSLNRDSSLSYNSPLNF
>TRBD2|TRBV9|TRBJ2-1
CASSVAPGLAGDNEQFF
>NA|TRBV20-1|TRBJ2-1
CSARAGAGYNEQFF
>TRBD2|TRBV4-1|TRBJ2-1
CASSQVVRAGGGNEQFF
>NA|TRBV12-3/TRBV12-4|TRBJ2-2
CASRIQGAGELFF
>NA|TRBV7-3|TRBJ2-7
CASSLGGNYEQYF
>TRBD1|TRBV12-3/TRBV12-4|TRBJ2-6
CASSSSGTGGINVLTF
>TRBD2|TRBV20-1|TRBJ2-7
CSASPRTSGMYEQYF
>NA|TRBV5-8|TRBJ1-1
CASSLDGGDTEAFF
>TRBD1|TRBV6-5|TRBJ1-6
CASGDRGMSPLNF
>NA|TRBV11-2|TRBJ2-5
CASSKPQVQETQYF
>NA|TRBV20-1|TRBJ2-2
CSARDEDWGSANTGELFF
>TRBD1|TRBV24-1|TRBJ2-1
CATSDGTGGFYNEQFF